Sequencing of this T cell receptor beta chain was carried out in a study of CD8 T cells in ankylosing spondylitis. In this sample, this clonotype turned up a few times. Scientists made TCR beta libraries using quantitative 5'-RACE with molecular barcodes. Each CDR3 protein is one row after TCRdb ran MiXCR on the 5' RACE reads. The data hold 220,000 or so distinct CDR3 sequences, with roughly 10% observed a single time. V shed 9 bases and J shed 5 bases, with 15 bases lying between them. The CDR3 totals 13 residues. The receptor was isolated from a male donor with ankylosing spondylitis or in good health (not recorded which). The chain is built from TRBV12-3 or TRBV12-4 and TRBJ2-3, with TRBD1 as a possible D gene (6 bases). The sequencing sample was made of blood, either unsorted or a sorted T cell fraction (not recorded which). The CDR3 DNA sequence: TGTGCCAGAGAACAGGGAATGGAAGATACGCAGTATTTT. Translation gives CAREQGMEDTQYF.